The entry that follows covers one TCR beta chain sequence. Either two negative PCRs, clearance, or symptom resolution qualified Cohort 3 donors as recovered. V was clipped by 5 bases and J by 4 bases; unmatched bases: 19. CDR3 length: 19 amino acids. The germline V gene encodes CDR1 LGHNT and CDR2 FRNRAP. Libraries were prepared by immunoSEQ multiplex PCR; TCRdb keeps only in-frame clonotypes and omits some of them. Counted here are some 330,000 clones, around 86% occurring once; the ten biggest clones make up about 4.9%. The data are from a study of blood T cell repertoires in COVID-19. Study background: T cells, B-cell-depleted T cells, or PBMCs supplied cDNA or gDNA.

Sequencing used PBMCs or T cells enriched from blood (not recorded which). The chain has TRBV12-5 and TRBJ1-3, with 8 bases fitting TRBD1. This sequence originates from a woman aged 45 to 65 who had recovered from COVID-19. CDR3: CASGRPQGALRVAGNTIYF. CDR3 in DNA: TGTGCTAGTGGTCGGCCGCAGGGGGCCCTCAGGGTCGCCGGAAACACCATATATTTT.